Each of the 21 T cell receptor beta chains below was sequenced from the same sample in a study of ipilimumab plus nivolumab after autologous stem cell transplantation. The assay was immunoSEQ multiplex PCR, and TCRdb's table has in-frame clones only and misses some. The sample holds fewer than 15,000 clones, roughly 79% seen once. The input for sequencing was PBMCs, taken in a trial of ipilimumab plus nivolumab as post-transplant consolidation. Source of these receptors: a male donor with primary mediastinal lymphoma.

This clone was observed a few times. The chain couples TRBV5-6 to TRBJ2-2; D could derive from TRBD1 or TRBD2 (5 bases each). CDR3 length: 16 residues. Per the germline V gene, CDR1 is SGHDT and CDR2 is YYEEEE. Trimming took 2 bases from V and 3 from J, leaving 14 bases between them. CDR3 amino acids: CASSLRGAGHTGELFF. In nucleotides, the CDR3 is TGTGCCAGCAGCTTACGAGGGGCAGGGCACACCGGGGAGCTGTTTTTT.

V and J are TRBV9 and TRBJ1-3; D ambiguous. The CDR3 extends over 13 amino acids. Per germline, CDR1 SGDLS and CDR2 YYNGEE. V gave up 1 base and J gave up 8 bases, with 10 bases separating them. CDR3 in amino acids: CASSVSFRDTIYF. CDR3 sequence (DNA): TGTGCCAGCAGCGTATCGTTCCGAGACACCATATATTTT. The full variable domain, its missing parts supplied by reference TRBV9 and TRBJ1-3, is DSGVTQTPKHLITATGQRVTLRCSPRSGDLSVYWYQQSLDQGLQFLIQYYNGEERAKGNILERFSAQQFPDLHSELNLSSLELGDSALYFCASSVSFRDTIYFGEGSWLTVV.

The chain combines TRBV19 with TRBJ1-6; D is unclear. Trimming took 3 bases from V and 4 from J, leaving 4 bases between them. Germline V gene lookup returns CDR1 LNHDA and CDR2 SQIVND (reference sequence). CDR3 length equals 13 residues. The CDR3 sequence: CASSMGYNSPLHF. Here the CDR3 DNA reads TGTGCCAGTAGTATGGGGTATAATTCACCCCTCCACTTT.

CDR3 sequence reads: CASSERFVNTEAFF. The CDR3 DNA reads as TGTGCCAGCAGTGAAAGGTTTGTGAACACTGAAGCTTTCTTT. This chain joins TRBV6-5 and TRBJ1-1, with D hard to call. Trimming left V 5 bases short and J 0 bases short, with 10 bases between. The CDR3 length is 14 residues. Germline CDR1 is MNHEY and CDR2 is SVGAGI.

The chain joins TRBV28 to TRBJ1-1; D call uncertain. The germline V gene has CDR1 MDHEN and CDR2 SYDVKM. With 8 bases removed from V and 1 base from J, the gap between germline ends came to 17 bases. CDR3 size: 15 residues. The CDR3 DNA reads TGTGCCAGCCATACTCCTGGGGTAAGGAACACTGAAGCTTTCTTT. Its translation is CASHTPGVRNTEAFF.

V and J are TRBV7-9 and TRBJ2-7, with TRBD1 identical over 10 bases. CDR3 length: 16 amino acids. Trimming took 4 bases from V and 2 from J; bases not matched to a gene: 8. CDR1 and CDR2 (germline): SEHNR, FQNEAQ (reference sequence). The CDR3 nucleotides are TGTGCCAGCAGCTCATCCGGGACAGGGGCCCCCTACGAGCAGTACTTC. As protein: CASSSSGTGAPYEQYF.

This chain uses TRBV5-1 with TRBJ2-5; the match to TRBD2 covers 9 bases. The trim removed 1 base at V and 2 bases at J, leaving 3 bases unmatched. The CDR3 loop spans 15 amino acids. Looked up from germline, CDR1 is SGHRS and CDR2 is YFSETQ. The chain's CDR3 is CASSLRAGGQETQYF. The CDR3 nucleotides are TGCGCCAGCAGCTTGCGGGCGGGGGGGCAAGAGACCCAGTACTTC.

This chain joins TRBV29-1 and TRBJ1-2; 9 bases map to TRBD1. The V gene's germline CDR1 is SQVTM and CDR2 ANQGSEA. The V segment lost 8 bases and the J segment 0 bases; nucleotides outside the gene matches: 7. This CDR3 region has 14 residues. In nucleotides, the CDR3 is TGCAGCTCCGGACAGGGGAATACTAACTATGGCTACACCTTC. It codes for CSSGQGNTNYGYTF.

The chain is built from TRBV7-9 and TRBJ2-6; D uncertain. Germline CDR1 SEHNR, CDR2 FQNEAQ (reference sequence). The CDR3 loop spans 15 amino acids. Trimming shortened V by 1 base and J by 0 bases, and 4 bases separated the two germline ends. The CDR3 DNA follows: TGTGCCAGCAGCTTAGGGGCCTCTGGGGCCAACGTCCTGACTTTC. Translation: CASSLGASGANVLTF.

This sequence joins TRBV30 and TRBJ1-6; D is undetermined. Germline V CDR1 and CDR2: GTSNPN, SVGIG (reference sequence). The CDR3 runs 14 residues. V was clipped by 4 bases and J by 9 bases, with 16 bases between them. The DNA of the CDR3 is TGTGCCTGGAAGGTCCTGTGGGGAGGTTCACCCCTCCACTTT. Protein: CAWKVLWGGSPLHF.

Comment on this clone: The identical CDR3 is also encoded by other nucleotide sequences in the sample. The CDR3 protein is CASSQWGGGPGELFF. The CDR3, as DNA: TGTGCCAGCAGCCAGTGGGGAGGTGGACCCGGGGAGCTGTTTTTT. The V gene is TRBV7-2, the J gene TRBJ2-2; D is possibly TRBD2 (6 bases). V lost 5 bases and J 6 bases, leaving 16 bases between the germline ends. This CDR3 is built from 15 residues. CDR1 is SGHTA and CDR2 is FQGNSA in the germline V gene.

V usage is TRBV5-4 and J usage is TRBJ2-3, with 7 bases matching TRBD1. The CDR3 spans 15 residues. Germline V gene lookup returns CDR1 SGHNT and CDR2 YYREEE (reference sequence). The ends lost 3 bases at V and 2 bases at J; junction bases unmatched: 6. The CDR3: CASSYRDRFTDTQYF. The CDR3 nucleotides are TGTGCCAGCAGCTACCGGGACAGATTCACAGATACGCAGTATTTT.

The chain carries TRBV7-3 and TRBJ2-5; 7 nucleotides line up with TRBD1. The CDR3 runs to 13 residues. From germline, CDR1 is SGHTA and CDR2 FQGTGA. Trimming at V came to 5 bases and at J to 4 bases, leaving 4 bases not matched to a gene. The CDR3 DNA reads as TGTGCCAGCAGCCAGGGGGTCAGAGAGACCCAGTACTTC. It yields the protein CASSQGVRETQYF.

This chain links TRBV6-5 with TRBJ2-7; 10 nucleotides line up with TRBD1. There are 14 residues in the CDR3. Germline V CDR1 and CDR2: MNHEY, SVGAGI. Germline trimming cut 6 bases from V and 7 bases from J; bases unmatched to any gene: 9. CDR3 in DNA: TGTGCCAGCAGATCCGGGACAGGGGCCCGGGAGCAGTACTTC. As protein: CASRSGTGAREQYF.

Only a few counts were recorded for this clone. The DNA for the CDR3 is TGTGCCAGCTCACCACTCAAGGGGAACACTGAAGCTTTCTTT. It specifies CASSPLKGNTEAFF. This chain connects TRBV18 to TRBJ1-1; D gene uncertain. The CDR3 consists of 14 residues. Germline values: CDR1 KGHSH, CDR2 LQKENI. V lost 1 base and J lost 1, with 7 bases in between.

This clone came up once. CDR3 loop: CASSRPVGADTQYF. The DNA for the CDR3 is TGTGCCAGCAGCCGCCCCGTAGGGGCAGATACGCAGTATTTT. The chain recombines TRBV28 with TRBJ2-3; the D gene is possibly TRBD1 (5 bases). The CDR3 runs to 14 residues. Trimming stripped 6 bases from V and 4 bases from J, with 14 bases between. Germline V CDR1 and CDR2: MDHEN, SYDVKM.

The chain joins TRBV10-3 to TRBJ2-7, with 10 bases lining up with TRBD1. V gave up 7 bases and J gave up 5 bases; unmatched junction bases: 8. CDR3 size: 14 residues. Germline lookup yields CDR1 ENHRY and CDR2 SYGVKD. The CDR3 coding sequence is TGTGCCATCAACGAGGACAGGGGGGCCGACGAGCAGTACTTC. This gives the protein CAINEDRGADEQYF.

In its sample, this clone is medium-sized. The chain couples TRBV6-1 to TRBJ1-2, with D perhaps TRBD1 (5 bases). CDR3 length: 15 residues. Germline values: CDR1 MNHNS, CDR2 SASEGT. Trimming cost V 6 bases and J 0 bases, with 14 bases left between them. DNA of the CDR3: TGTGCCAGCAGGGATGGACAAGGAGCTAACTATGGCTACACCTTC. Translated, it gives CASRDGQGANYGYTF.

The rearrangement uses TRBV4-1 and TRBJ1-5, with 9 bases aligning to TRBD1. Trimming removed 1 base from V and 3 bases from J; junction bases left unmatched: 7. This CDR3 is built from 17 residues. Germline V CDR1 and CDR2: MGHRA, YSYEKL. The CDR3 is CASSQGVGQGSNQPQHF. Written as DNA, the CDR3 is TGCGCCAGCAGCCAAGGCGTGGGACAGGGCTCCAATCAGCCCCAGCATTTT.

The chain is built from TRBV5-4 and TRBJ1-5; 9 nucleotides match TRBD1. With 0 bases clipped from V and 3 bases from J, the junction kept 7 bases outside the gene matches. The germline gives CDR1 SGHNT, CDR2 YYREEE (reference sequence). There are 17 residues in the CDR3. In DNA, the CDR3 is TGTGCCAGCAGCTTGGCCCCGACAGGGGGATTCAATCAGCCCCAGCATTTT. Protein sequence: CASSLAPTGGFNQPQHF.

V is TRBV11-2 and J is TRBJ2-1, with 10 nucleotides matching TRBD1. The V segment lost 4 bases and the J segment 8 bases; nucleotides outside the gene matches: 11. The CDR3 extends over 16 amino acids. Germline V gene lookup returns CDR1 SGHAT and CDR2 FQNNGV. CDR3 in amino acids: CASSSAPGQGLHEQFF. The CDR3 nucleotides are TGTGCCAGCAGCTCAGCCCCGGGACAGGGGCTCCATGAGCAGTTCTTC.